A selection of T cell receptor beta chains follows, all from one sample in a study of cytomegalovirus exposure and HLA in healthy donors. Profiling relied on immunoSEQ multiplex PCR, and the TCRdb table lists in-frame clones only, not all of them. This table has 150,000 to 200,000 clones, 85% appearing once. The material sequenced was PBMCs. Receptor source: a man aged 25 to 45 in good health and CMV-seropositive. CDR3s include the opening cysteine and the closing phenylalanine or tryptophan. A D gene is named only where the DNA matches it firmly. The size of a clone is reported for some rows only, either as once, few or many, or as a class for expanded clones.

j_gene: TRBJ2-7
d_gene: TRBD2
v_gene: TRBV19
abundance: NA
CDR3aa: CASSRSGSLYEQYF
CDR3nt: TGTGCCAGTAGTCGTAGCGGGAGCCTCTACGAGCAGTACTTC

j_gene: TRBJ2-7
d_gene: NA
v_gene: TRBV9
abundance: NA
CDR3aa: CASSRSGETYEQYF
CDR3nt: TGTGCCAGCAGCCGATCGGGTGAGACCTACGAGCAGTACTTC

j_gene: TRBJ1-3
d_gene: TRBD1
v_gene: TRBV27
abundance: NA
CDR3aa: CASSPSGGGNTIYF
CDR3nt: TGTGCCAGCAGTCCTTCAGGGGGGGGAAACACCATATATTTT

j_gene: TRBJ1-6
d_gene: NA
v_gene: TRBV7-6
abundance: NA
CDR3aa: CASSLWGWGQGHSPLHF
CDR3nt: TGTGCCAGCAGCTTATGGGGCTGGGGGCAGGGGCATTCACCCCTCCACTTT

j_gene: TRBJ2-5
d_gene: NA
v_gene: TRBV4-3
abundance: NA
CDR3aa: CASSQVVHGEETQYF
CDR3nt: TGCGCCAGCAGCCAAGTCGTCCACGGGGAAGAGACCCAGTACTTC

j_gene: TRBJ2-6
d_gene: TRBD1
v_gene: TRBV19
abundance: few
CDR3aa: CASSTTGSGANVLTF
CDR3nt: TGTGCCAGTAGTACGACAGGGTCCGGGGCCAACGTCCTGACTTTC

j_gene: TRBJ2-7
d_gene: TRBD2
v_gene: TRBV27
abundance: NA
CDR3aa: CASSTAGGYSYEQYF
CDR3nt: TGTGCCAGCAGTACAGCGGGGGGGTACTCCTACGAGCAGTACTTC

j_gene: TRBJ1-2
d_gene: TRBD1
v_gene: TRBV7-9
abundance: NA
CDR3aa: CASSLLGPAGGYGYTF
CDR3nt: TGTGCCAGCAGCTTACTGGGGCCGGCAGGGGGCTATGGCTACACCTTC

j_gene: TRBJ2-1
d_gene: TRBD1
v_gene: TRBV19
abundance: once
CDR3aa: CASSVKDRVPFF
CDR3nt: TGTGCCAGTAGTGTTAAAGACAGGGTTCCGTTCTTC

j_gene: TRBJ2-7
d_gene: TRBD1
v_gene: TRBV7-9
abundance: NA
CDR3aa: CASSPGTGSYEQYF
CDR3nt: TGTGCCAGCAGCCCAGGGACAGGTTCCTACGAGCAGTACTTC

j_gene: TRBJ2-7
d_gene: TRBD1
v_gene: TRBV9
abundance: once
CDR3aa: CASSVDPGGQEQYF
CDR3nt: TGTGCCAGCAGCGTAGATCCAGGGGGCCAAGAGCAGTACTTC

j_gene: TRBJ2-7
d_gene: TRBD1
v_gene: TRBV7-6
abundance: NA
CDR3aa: CASSRGTGVAEQYF
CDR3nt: TGTGCCAGCAGCCGCGGGACAGGGGTGGCCGAGCAGTACTTC

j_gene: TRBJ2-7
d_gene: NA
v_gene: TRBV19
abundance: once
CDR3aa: CASSIGSVSYEQYF
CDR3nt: TGTGCCAGTAGTATAGGATCAGTCTCCTACGAGCAGTACTTC

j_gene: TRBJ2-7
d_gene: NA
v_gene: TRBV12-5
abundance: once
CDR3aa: CASGWAPRNENSYEQYF
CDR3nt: TGTGCTAGTGGCTGGGCCCCGAGAAACGAAAATTCCTACGAGCAGTACTTC

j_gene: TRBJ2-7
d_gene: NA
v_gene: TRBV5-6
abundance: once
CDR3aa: CASSLGQTVFGHEQYF
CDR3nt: TGTGCCAGCAGCTTGGGACAGACTGTTTTTGGGCACGAGCAGTACTTC

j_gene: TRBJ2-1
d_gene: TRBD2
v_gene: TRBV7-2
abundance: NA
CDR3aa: CASSLKGSGVSPYNEQFF
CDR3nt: TGTGCCAGCAGCTTAAAGGGGAGCGGGGTAAGCCCCTACAATGAGCAGTTCTTC

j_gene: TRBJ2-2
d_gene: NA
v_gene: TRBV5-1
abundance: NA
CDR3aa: CASSLTGDGELFF
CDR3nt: TGCGCCAGCAGCCTGACTGGCGACGGGGAGCTGTTTTTT

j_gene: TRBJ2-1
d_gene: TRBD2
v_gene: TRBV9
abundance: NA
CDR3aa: CASRRLGLGDNEQFF
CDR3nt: TGTGCCAGCAGACGACTGGGACTAGGCGACAATGAGCAGTTCTTC

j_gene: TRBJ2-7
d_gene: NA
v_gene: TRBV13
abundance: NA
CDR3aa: CASSFGASDPYF
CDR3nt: TGTGCCAGCAGCTTCGGAGCTTCGGATCCGTACTTC